One sample yielded the 13 T cell receptor beta chains listed below, sequenced in a study of PD-1 blockade in classical Hodgkin lymphoma. Clones were sequenced by immunoSEQ multiplex PCR, and TCRdb holds only the in-frame ones, with some missing. In the table there are over 30,000 clones, roughly 90% of which are singletons. Following autologous stem cell transplantation, relapse occurred in every patient, and exposure to brentuximab vedotin varied. Purification of CD4+ T cells from thawed PBMCs was achieved by magnetic negative selection. Material: CD4+ T cells from blood, obtained at baseline. All receptors derive from a human donor with classical Hodgkin lymphoma.

This clone was found once. V gene TRBV5-1 combines with J gene TRBJ2-1; 8 bases agree with TRBD1. CDR1 and CDR2 from the germline V gene are SGHRS and YFSETQ. The V gene end was trimmed by 3 bases and the J gene end by 5 bases; junction bases not matched to a gene: 4. CDR3 length: 14 residues. CDR3 nucleotides: TGCGCCAGCAGCTCGTACAGGGGGGACAATGAGCAGTTCTTC. As protein: CASSSYRGDNEQFF.

The chain is built from TRBV2 and TRBJ2-7, with a weak D call TRBD2 (6 bases). CDR1 is SNHLY and CDR2 is FYNNEI in the germline V gene. The CDR3 is 14 residues long. Trimming removed 7 bases at V and 3 bases at J, with 16 bases between. The DNA for the CDR3 is TGTGCCAGCAAAGATCTAGCGTCAAACTACGAGCAGTACTTC. Encoded protein: CASKDLASNYEQYF.

This clone has a single count. This chain connects TRBV28 to TRBJ2-1, with D possibly TRBD2 on 7 matching bases. Germline CDR1 MDHEN, CDR2 SYDVKM. The CDR3 is made up of 17 amino acids. Trimming shortened V by 6 bases and J by 1 base, and 19 bases separated the two germline ends. The CDR3 region has the DNA TGTGCCAGCAGAAAAGATCGGGGGGCCGCGTCCTACAATGAGCAGTTCTTC. Translation gives CASRKDRGAASYNEQFF.

The chain carries TRBV28 and TRBJ2-3; 12 nucleotides match TRBD1. V shed 6 bases and J 0 bases; nucleotides not matched to a gene: 13. Per germline, CDR1 MDHEN and CDR2 SYDVKM. CDR3 length: 19 amino acids. The CDR3 loop reads CASRVRIGTGGHSTDTQYF. The CDR3 region has the DNA TGTGCCAGCAGAGTCCGGATCGGGACAGGGGGCCACAGCACAGATACGCAGTATTTT. Supplemented by reference TRBV28 and TRBJ2-3, the full variable domain reads DVKVTQSSRYLVKRTGEKVFLECVQDMDHENMFWYRQDPGLGLRLIYFSYDVKMKEKGDIPEGYSVSREKKERFSLILESASTNQTSMYLCASRVRIGTGGHSTDTQYFGPGTRLTVL.

The gene calls are TRBV7-3 and TRBJ2-1; 8 bases are a match to TRBD2. With V trimmed by 1 base and J by 2 bases, 7 bases remained unmatched. The CDR3 has 17 residues. Germline V CDR1 and CDR2: SGHTA, FQGTGA. For the CDR3, the DNA is TGTGCCAGCAGCTTAAGTCCCACTAGCGGTCCCTACAATGAGCAGTTCTTC. As protein: CASSLSPTSGPYNEQFF. The full variable domain, completed using reference TRBV7-3 and TRBJ2-1, is GAGVSQTPSNKVTEKGKYVELRCDPISGHTALYWYRQSLGQGPEFLIYFQGTGAADDSGLPNDRFFAVRPEGSVSTLKIQRTERGDSAVYLCASSLSPTSGPYNEQFFGPGTRLTVL.

The CDR3 DNA reads TGTGCCAGCAGTTTATCGATGGGTCCCAACTACGAGCAGTACTTC. This gives the protein CASSLSMGPNYEQYF. The chain links TRBV27 to TRBJ2-7; D is ambiguous. The CDR3 has 15 residues. Trimming stripped 0 bases from V and 3 bases from J, with 12 bases between. Germline V gene sequence: CDR1 MNHEY, CDR2 SMNVEV (reference sequence).

This chain joins TRBV4-2 and TRBJ2-1; 9 bases match TRBD2. The CDR3 runs 15 residues. Germline V gene data show CDR1 as LGHNA and CDR2 as YNFKEQ. The V and J ends lost 3 bases and 3 bases, in that order; junction bases with no gene match: 3. CDR3: CASSQASGIYNEQFF. The CDR3 DNA sequence: TGTGCCAGCAGCCAGGCTAGCGGGATCTACAATGAGCAGTTCTTC.

This clone was seen just once. The V gene is TRBV7-9, the J gene TRBJ2-1, with 7 bases aligning to TRBD2. Trimming at V came to 0 bases and at J to 8 bases, leaving 1 base not matched to a gene. Germline-derived CDR1 and CDR2 are SEHNR and FQNEAQ (reference sequence). The CDR3 covers 13 residues. The CDR3 is CASSLAGGDEQFF. DNA of the CDR3: TGTGCCAGCAGCTTAGCGGGGGGGGATGAGCAGTTCTTC.

In nucleotides, the CDR3 is TGTGCCAGCAGCTCGACAGGTACCCAAGAGACCCAGTACTTC. Protein: CASSSTGTQETQYF. The rearrangement joins TRBV5-6 to TRBJ2-5, with D maybe TRBD1 (6 bases). V was pared by 3 bases and J by 1 base, with 10 bases between. The CDR3 has 14 residues. Germline V gives CDR1 SGHDT, CDR2 YYEEEE. Looking up the rest from reference TRBV5-6 and TRBJ2-5 gives the full variable domain: DAGVTQSPTHLIKTRGQQVTLRCSPKSGHDTVSWYQQALGQGPQFIFQYYEEEERQRGNFPDRFSGHQFPNYSSELNVNALLLGDSALYLCASSSTGTQETQYFGPGTRLLVL.

V usage is TRBV5-1 and J usage is TRBJ1-6; D is unclear. Germline-derived CDR1 and CDR2 are SGHRS and YFSETQ. The V end was cut by 0 bases, the J end by 1 base, with 5 bases between. CDR3 length equals 15 residues. The CDR3 protein is CASSLEGSYNSPLHF. The CDR3, as DNA: TGCGCCAGCAGCTTGGAGGGTTCCTATAATTCACCCCTCCACTTT.

The rearrangement uses TRBV18 and TRBJ1-3; D unresolved. Germline CDR1 reads KGHSH; CDR2 reads LQKENI. V lost 2 bases to trimming and J lost 3 bases, with 11 bases between them. The CDR3 is 15 residues long. CDR3 sequence (DNA): TGTGCCAGCTCACCAAAAGCCTCAGGTGGAAACACCATATATTTT. Amino acids: CASSPKASGGNTIYF.

This chain uses TRBV30 with TRBJ1-2; D is possibly TRBD1 (6 bases). V was pared by 8 bases and J by 8 bases, with 18 bases between. This CDR3 region has 12 residues. The germline V gene has CDR1 GTSNPN and CDR2 SVGIG (reference sequence). CDR3 loop: CAHQQGLSGYTF. The CDR3 nucleotides read TGTGCCCACCAACAGGGATTAAGCGGCTACACCTTC. Full variable domain (rest looked up from reference TRBV30 and TRBJ1-2): SQTIHQWPATLVQPVGSPLSLECTVEGTSNPNLYWYRQAAGRGLQLLFYSVGIGQISSEVPQNLSASRPQDRQFILSSKKLLLSDSGFYLCAHQQGLSGYTFGSGTRLTVV.

The genes are TRBV19 and TRBJ1-2, with 7 bases matching TRBD1. V shed 5 bases and J 3 bases; nucleotides not matched to a gene: 6. The CDR3 runs 14 residues. CDR1 is LNHDA, CDR2 SQIVND, per germline (reference sequence). In DNA, the CDR3 is TGTGCCAGTAGTGCCTACAGGGGAGACTATGGCTACACCTTC. Translated: CASSAYRGDYGYTF.